This T cell receptor beta chain was identified during a study of prognosis after radiotherapy for stage I lung cancer. Whole-study context: Newly diagnosed primary stage I lung tumors were found in fourteen patients, while oligometastatic NSCLC after surgical resection of the primary tumor was found in a few.

Germline CDR1 reads PRHDT; CDR2 reads FYEKMQ (reference sequence). CDR3 length: 15 residues. V lost 2 bases to trimming and J lost 3 bases, with 12 bases between them. CDR3 of TCR beta was amplified from genomic DNA via a two-round multiplex PCR. Amplification during the initial PCR round employed primers specific to each TRBV and TRBJ gene. A single record per CDR3 protein comes from TCRdb applying MiXCR to the multiplex PCR reads. This table has about 36,000 distinct CDR3 sequences, around 35% appearing once. Many counts were recorded for this clonotype. The chain employs TRBV13 and TRBJ2-3, with D possibly matching TRBD1 (6 bases). Specimen: PBMCs, collected before or after stereotactic body radiation therapy (not recorded which). This receptor was obtained from a donor aged 50 or older with non-small cell lung cancer. Written as DNA, the CDR3 is TGTGCCAGCAGCTTAAACTCAGGGGCGACAGATACGCAGTATTTT. Its translation is CASSLNSGATDTQYF.